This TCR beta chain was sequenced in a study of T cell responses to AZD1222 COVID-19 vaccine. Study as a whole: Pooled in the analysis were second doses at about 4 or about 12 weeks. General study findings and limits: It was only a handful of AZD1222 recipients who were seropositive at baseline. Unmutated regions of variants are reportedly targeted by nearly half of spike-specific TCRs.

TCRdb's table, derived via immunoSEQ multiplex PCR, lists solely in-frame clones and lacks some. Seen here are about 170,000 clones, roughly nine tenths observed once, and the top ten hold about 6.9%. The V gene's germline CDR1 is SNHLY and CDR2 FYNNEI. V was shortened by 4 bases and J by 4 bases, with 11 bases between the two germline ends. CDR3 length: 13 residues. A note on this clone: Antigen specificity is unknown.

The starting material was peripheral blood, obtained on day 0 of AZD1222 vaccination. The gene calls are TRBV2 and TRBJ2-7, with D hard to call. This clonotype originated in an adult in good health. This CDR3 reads CASSVSGEYEQYV. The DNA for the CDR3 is TGTGCCAGCAGTGTATCTGGGGAATACGAGCAGTACGTC.